This T cell receptor beta chain stems from a study of blood T cell repertoires in COVID-19. Losses at the gene ends were 0 bases for V and 3 bases for J; bases not matched to a gene: 17. Germline CDR1 and CDR2: SGHNT and YENEEA. The CDR3 runs to 20 residues. Only in-frame clones appear in the TCRdb table, and some are missing; sequencing was by immunoSEQ multiplex PCR. The sample records approximately 260,000 clones, more than 85% being singletons. The material sequenced was peripheral blood. The clonotype comes from a man between 18 and 29 years old with active or convalescent COVID-19. The genes are TRBV11-3 and TRBJ2-7; 10 bases line up with TRBD2. The CDR3 here is CASSLDASGLAKVPNYEQYF. DNA of the CDR3: TGTGCCAGCAGCTTAGATGCATCGGGACTAGCGAAGGTCCCTAACTACGAGCAGTACTTC.